Sequencing of this T cell receptor (beta chain) was carried out in a study of blood T cells in healthy people across ages. PCR was performed a second time for roughly 7 to 11 cycles using a sample-barcoded 5' primer and a J-beta primer mix. CDR3-containing paired-end reads numbering at least 2.5 million came from each sample. One entry per CDR3 protein results from TCRdb running MiXCR on the 5' RACE reads. The table shows roughly 500,000 distinct CDR3 sequences, with 24% occurring only once. A remark on this clonotype: Its target is unknown.

CDR1 and CDR2 from the germline V gene are SNHLY and FYNNEI. Trimming cost V 6 bases and J 5 bases, with 8 bases left between them. This CDR3 is built from 13 residues. Study-level points and caveats: Diversity of TCR beta per million T cells declined in a roughly linear way with age.

These data were also filed under a second study, of T cells of mothers and their children.

This sequence was found in a boy younger than 18 in good health. The sequenced sample consisted of blood. The chain uses TRBV2 and TRBJ2-6; the D is unclear. For the CDR3, the DNA is TGTGCCAGCAGCGACGGAAGGGCCAACGTCCTGACTTTC. Residues: CASSDGRANVLTF.